Listed below are T cell receptor beta chains from one sample, sequenced in a study of T cell responses to AZD1222 COVID-19 vaccine. Sequencing used immunoSEQ multiplex PCR; TCRdb keeps in-frame clones, though not all of them. The sample contains more than 100,000 clones, about 90% of which appear only once. Sequencing was performed on peripheral blood, taken on day 0 of AZD1222 vaccination. These receptors were taken from an adult in good health. CDR3s include the opening cysteine and the closing phenylalanine or tryptophan. A D gene is named only where the DNA matches it firmly. Size values are once, few and many counts, or a class for expanded clones, and some rows have none.

TRBJ1-5	TRBD1	.	TRBV7-6	CASSPHPGTGSNQPQHF	TGTGCCAGCAGCCCGCATCCGGGGACAGGGAGCAATCAGCCCCAGCATTTT
TRBJ2-5	TRBD1	.	TRBV11-3	CASSWTGETQYF	TGTGCCAGCAGCTGGACAGGGGAGACCCAGTACTTC
TRBJ1-4	.	.	TRBV29-1	CSVEREKKLFF	TGCAGCGTTGAAAGGGAAAAAAAACTGTTTTTT
TRBJ2-1	.	.	TRBV7-8	CASSRSPYNEQFF	TGTGCCAGCAGCAGGAGCCCCTACAATGAGCAGTTCTTC
TRBJ2-2	TRBD1	.	TRBV9	CASSARQGNTGELFF	TGTGCCAGCAGCGCACGACAGGGGAACACCGGGGAGCTGTTTTTT
TRBJ1-1	.	.	TRBV10-1	CASSAQTNTEAFF	TGCGCCAGCAGTGCCCAGACGAACACTGAAGCTTTCTTT
TRBJ1-2	.	few	TRBV20-1	CSANLGNGYTF	TGCAGTGCTAATTTGGGGAATGGCTACACCTTC
TRBJ2-1	.	.	TRBV5-1	CASSLAGFSYNEQFF	TGCGCCAGCAGCTTGGCCGGTTTTTCGTACAATGAGCAGTTCTTC
TRBJ1-5	.	.	TRBV5-6	CASSRVKEGNQPQHF	TGTGCCAGCAGCAGGGTTAAAGAAGGCAATCAGCCCCAGCATTTT
TRBJ1-4	.	.	TRBV30	CAWSVSVNEKLFF	TGTGCCTGGAGTGTATCAGTAAATGAAAAACTGTTTTTT
TRBJ2-3	.	.	TRBV12-5	CASGLVLWDTQYF	TGTGCTAGTGGTTTGGTACTGTGGGATACGCAGTATTTT
TRBJ2-1	.	.	TRBV7-9	CASILSGDEQFF	TGTGCCAGCATCCTATCGGGAGATGAGCAGTTCTTC
TRBJ1-5	.	.	TRBV7-9	CASSLQTSGAQHF	TGTGCCAGCAGCCTTCAAACCTCCGGGGCCCAGCATTTT
TRBJ2-2	TRBD1	few	TRBV4-3	CASSDRANTGELFF	TGCGCCAGCAGTGACAGGGCTAACACCGGGGAGCTGTTTTTT
TRBJ1-6	.	.	TRBV9	CASSGPDPYSPLHF	TGTGCCAGCAGTGGCCCTGACCCGTATTCACCCCTCCACTTT
TRBJ1-6	.	.	TRBV19	CASSMGGAVNSPLHF	TGTGCCAGTAGTATGGGAGGGGCAGTTAATTCACCCCTCCACTTT
TRBJ1-2	TRBD1	.	TRBV7-8	CASSLGPGAGGVYGYTF	TGTGCCAGCAGCCTTGGGCCGGGGGCAGGGGGCGTCTATGGCTACACCTTC
TRBJ2-2	.	.	TRBV11-3	CASSWGGGPGTGELFF	TGTGCCAGCAGCTGGGGAGGGGGCCCTGGGACCGGGGAGCTGTTTTTT
TRBJ1-4	.	.	TRBV5-4	CASSRPGWGEKLFF	TGTGCCAGCAGCCGTCCTGGTTGGGGTGAAAAACTGTTTTTT
TRBJ1-1	.	.	TRBV9	CASSVVETGEAFF	TGTGCCAGCAGCGTAGTGGAGACAGGTGAAGCTTTCTTT
TRBJ1-1	.	.	TRBV25-1	CASSELTGKGTEAFF	TGTGCCAGCAGTGAATTAACAGGGAAGGGCACTGAAGCTTTCTTT
TRBJ1-2	.	.	TRBV6-1	CASSEVGGRYGYTF	TGTGCCAGCAGTGAAGTAGGGGGGCGGTATGGCTACACCTTC
TRBJ1-1	TRBD1	.	TRBV7-8	CASSSRQGSTEAFF	TGTGCCAGCAGCTCCCGACAGGGCAGCACTGAAGCTTTCTTT
TRBJ1-2	.	.	TRBV25-1	CASSEYPDRSYGYTF	TGTGCCAGCAGTGAATATCCGGACCGCTCCTATGGCTACACCTTC